A single sample gave rise to the 2 T cell receptor beta chains below, sequenced in a study of beta chain features in type 1 diabetes. Their recognized antigens are unknown. The study's findings and limits: TCRB CDR3s were moderately but significantly shorter in Type 1 diabetes patients in all four CD4+ subsets.

The authors reverse transcribed all of the isolated RNA, so sequencing captured expressed TCRB transcripts. Assay used: immunoSEQ multiplex PCR; TCRdb lists only in-frame clones, some missing. The table records about 650,000 clones, around an eighth of them present only once. Sample: naive CD4+ T cells from blood. Receptor source: a man aged 25 to 40 with type 1 diabetes.

This sequence joins TRBV18 and TRBJ2-7; 8 positions match TRBD2. V trimming: 3 bases; J trimming: 3 bases; junction bases outside the gene matches: 4. Germline-derived CDR1 and CDR2 are KGHSH and LQKENI. The CDR3 sequence is 14 residues long. CDR3 loop: CASSPSSGVYEQYF. CDR3 coding DNA: TGTGCCAGCTCACCCAGTAGCGGGGTCTACGAGCAGTACTTC.

This chain connects TRBV6-6 to TRBJ2-7; the match to TRBD1 covers 7 bases. Germline lookup yields CDR1 MNHNY and CDR2 SVGAGI (reference sequence). V shed 5 bases, J shed 3 bases, and the junction held 10 bases outside the gene matches. This CDR3 spans 15 amino acids. CDR3 nucleotide sequence: TGTGCCAGCAGTCACCCCCCGGGACAGAACTACGAGCAGTACTTC. Protein product: CASSHPPGQNYEQYF.